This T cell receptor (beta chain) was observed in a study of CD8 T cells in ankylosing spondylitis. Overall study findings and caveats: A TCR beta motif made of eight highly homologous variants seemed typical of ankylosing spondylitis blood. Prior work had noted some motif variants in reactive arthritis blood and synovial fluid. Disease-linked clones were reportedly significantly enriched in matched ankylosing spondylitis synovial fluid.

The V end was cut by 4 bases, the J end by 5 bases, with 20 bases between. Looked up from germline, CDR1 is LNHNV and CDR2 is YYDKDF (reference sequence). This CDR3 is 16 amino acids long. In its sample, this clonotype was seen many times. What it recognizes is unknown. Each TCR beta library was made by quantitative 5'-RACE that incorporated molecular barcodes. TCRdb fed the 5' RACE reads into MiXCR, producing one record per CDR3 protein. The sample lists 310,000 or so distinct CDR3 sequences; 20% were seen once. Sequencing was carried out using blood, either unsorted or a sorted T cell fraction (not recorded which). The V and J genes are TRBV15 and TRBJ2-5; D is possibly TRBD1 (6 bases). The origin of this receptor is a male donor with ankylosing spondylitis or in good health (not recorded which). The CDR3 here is CATSKGTDRPWETQYF. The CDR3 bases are TGTGCCACCAGCAAAGGTACCGACAGGCCATGGGAGACCCAGTACTTC.